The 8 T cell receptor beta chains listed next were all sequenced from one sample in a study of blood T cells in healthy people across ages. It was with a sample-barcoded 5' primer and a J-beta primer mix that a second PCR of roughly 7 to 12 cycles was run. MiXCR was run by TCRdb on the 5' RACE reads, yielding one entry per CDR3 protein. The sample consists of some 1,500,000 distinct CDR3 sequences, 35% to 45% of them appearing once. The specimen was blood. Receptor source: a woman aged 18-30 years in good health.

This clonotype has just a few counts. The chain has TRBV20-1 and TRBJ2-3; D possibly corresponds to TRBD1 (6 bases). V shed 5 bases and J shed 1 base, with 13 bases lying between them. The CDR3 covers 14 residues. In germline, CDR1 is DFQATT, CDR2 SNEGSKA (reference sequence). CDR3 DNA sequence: TGCAGTGCTGTTCAGGGGCGAGGCACAGATACGCAGTATTTT. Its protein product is CSAVQGRGTDTQYF.

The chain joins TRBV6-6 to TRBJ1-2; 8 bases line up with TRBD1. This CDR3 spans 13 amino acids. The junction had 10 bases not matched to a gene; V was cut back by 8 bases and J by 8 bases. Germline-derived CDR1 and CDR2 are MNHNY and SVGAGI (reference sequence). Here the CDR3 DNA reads TGTGCCAGCGATGGACAGGGTGGGTACGGCTACACCTTC. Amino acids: CASDGQGGYGYTF.

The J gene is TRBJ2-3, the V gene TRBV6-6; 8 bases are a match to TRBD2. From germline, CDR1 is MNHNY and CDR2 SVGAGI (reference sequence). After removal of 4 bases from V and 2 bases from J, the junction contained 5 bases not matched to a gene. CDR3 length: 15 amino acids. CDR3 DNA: TGTGCCAGCAGTTCCAGCGGGGGTTTCACAGATACGCAGTATTTT. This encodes CASSSSGGFTDTQYF.

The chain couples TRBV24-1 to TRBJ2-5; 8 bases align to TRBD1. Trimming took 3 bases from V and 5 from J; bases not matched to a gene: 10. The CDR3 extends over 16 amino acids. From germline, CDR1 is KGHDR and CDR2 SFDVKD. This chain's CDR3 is CATSDLPGQGWETQYF. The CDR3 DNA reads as TGTGCCACCAGTGATCTTCCTGGACAGGGATGGGAGACCCAGTACTTC.

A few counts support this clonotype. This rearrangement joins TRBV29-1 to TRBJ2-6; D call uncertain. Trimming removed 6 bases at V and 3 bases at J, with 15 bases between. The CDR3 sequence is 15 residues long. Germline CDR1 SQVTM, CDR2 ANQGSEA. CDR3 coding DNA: TGCAGCGTGGGCCGACTGGTAGGTGGGGCCAACGTCCTGACTTTC. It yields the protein CSVGRLVGGANVLTF. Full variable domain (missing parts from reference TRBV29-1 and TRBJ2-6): SAVISQKPSRDICQRGTSLTIQCQVDSQVTMMFWYRQQPGQSLTLIATANQGSEATYESGFVIDKFPISRPNLTFSTLTVSNMSPEDSSIYLCSVGRLVGGANVLTFGAGSRLTVL.

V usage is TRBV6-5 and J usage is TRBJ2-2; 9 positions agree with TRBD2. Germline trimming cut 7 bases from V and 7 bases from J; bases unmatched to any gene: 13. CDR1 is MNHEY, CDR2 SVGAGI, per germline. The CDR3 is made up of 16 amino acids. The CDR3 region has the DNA TGTGCCAGCACCCGTACGGGCGGGAGGGTCGTCGGGGAGCTGTTTTTT. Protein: CASTRTGGRVVGELFF.

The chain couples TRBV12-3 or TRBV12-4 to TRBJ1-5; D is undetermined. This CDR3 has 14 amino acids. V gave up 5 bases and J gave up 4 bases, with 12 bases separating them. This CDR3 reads CASSVDGINQPQHF. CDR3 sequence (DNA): TGTGCCAGCAGTGTAGACGGGATTAATCAGCCCCAGCATTTT.

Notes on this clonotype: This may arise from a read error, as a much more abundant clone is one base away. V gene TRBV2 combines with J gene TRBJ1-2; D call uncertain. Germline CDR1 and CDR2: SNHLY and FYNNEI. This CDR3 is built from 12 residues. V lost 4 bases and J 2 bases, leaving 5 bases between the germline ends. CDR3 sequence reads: CASSVTNYGYTF. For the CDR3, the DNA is TGTGCCAGCAGTGTGACCAACTATGGCTACACCTTC.